This T cell receptor beta chain was observed in a study of glioma-infiltrating T cells. Only a few counts were recorded for this clonotype. What it recognizes is unknown. Amplification of TCR alpha and beta CDR3 regions from RNA used iRepertoire nested multiplex PCR. TCRdb reanalysed the multiplex PCR reads using MiXCR and keeps one entry per CDR3 protein. The data hold 45,000 or so distinct CDR3 sequences, with around 20% observed a single time. Study results and caveats: Non-neoplastic patients had below-expected tissue-blood divergence, while all gliomas exceeded expectation.

The specimen sequenced was glioma tissue, nonneoplastic brain tissue, or PBMCs (not recorded which). The TCR was taken from a human donor with low-grade glioma or glioblastoma, undergoing nonglioma brain surgery, or in good health (not recorded which).

The CDR3: CASSLGQGGREKLFF. The CDR3 DNA reads as TGTGCCAGCAGCCTTGGACAGGGAGGGAGGGAAAAACTGTTTTTT. The chain employs TRBV11-2 and TRBJ1-4, with 8 bases that match TRBD1. From germline, CDR1 is SGHAT and CDR2 FQNNGV. The trim removed 5 bases at V and 8 bases at J, leaving 10 bases unmatched. This CDR3 is built from 15 residues.